The clone carrying this TCR beta chain has just a few counts. This sample is drawn from a study of control samples from healthy donors and cancer patients. CDR3 length: 14 residues. Unmatched junction bases numbered 5, after V lost 7 bases and J lost 4 bases. Germline assignment: CDR1 MNHEY and CDR2 SVGAGI. Profiling relied on immunoSEQ multiplex PCR, and the TCRdb table lists in-frame clones only, not all of them. The sample lists roughly 400,000 clones; roughly 90% were seen once. The origin of this receptor is a man aged 35 to 55 with head and neck cancer. This chain joins TRBV6-5 and TRBJ2-7, with TRBD2 matching over 12 bases. Sequenced input: PBMCs. The CDR3 nucleotides read TGTGCCAGCACCCTAGCGGGGGGGCGGTACGAGCAGTACTTC. As protein: CASTLAGGRYEQYF.